A single sample is the source of the 31 T cell receptor beta chains below, sequenced in a study of identical twins. From the 5' RACE reads, TCRdb called clonotypes with MiXCR, one entry per CDR3 protein. The sample lists 700,000 or so distinct CDR3 sequences, 21% seen once, with around 4.4% in the top ten. These records were also assigned to another study, of T cells expressing NK-cell markers.

Sequencing was done on a sample of PBMCs. The receptors here all came from a woman aged 18 to 35 in good health.

This clonotype has only a few counts. CDR3 bases: TGCGCCAGCAGCCAATCGGGGGGGCGCATTAATGAGCAGTTCTTC. Translating gives CASSQSGGRINEQFF. The chain recombines TRBV5-1 with TRBJ2-1; TRBD2 aligns across 8 bases. The CDR3 is 15 residues long. Germline V CDR1 and CDR2: SGHRS, YFSETQ. V was clipped by 4 bases and J by 7 bases; unmatched bases: 10.

This clonotype has ten or more counts. The chain couples TRBV5-1 to TRBJ2-5; 12 positions agree with TRBD2. V was clipped by 2 bases and J by 9 bases; unmatched bases: 5. Germline CDR1 SGHRS, CDR2 YFSETQ. The CDR3 consists of 14 residues. The CDR3 region has the DNA TGCGCCAGCAGCTTAACCGGGACTAGCGGGTCCCAGTACTTC. Translated, it gives CASSLTGTSGSQYF.

This chain links TRBV12-3 or TRBV12-4 with TRBJ2-1; 9 bases match TRBD2. V dropped 5 bases and J dropped 2; count of bases not matched to a gene: 13. The CDR3 has 18 residues. This chain's CDR3 is CASSPYLSGSYPYNEQFF. DNA for the CDR3: TGTGCCAGCAGTCCATATCTTAGCGGGAGCTACCCCTACAATGAGCAGTTCTTC.

The genes are TRBV20-1 and TRBJ1-3; no definite D call. The CDR3 spans 14 residues. CDR1 is DFQATT, CDR2 SNEGSKA, per germline (reference sequence). Trimming removed 4 bases at V and 0 bases at J, with 10 bases between. In nucleotides, the CDR3 is TGCAGTGCTACCCTTCCCGGCTCTGGAAACACCATATATTTT. Protein: CSATLPGSGNTIYF.

This clonotype appeared a few times. Sequence at one end of the junction differs from germline and may be a read error. This sequence joins TRBV18 and TRBJ2-7, with 10 positions matching TRBD2. The CDR3 totals 14 residues. CDR1 is KGHSH and CDR2 is LQKENI in the germline V gene. CDR3 amino acids: CASSPLAGTFEQYF. In DNA, the CDR3 is TGTGCCAGCTCCCCACTAGCGGGGACTTTCGAGCAGTACTTC.

This clonotype was seen a handful of times. J is TRBJ2-3 and V is TRBV12-3 or TRBV12-4; a weak D match, TRBD2 (6 bases). Trimming took off 6 bases at V and 0 bases at J, with 16 bases between the two ends. The CDR3 loop spans 16 amino acids. The CDR3: CASSPPSALSTDTQYF. CDR3 DNA: TGTGCCAGCAGCCCTCCTAGCGCACTCAGCACAGATACGCAGTATTTT.

This clonotype was observed a few times. The V gene is TRBV29-1, the J gene TRBJ2-7; 13 bases map to TRBD2. The germline V gene encodes CDR1 SQVTM and CDR2 ANQGSEA. The CDR3 sequence is 16 residues long. The V and J ends lost 4 bases and 5 bases, in that order; junction bases with no gene match: 11. In DNA form, the CDR3 reads TGCAGCGTTGGGGGAGGGAAGGGACTAGCGGGAAACGAGCAGTACTTC. Translation: CSVGGGKGLAGNEQYF.

The chain joins TRBV12-3 or TRBV12-4 to TRBJ2-1, with 10 bases that match TRBD2. The CDR3 sequence is 17 residues long. Trimming at V came to 0 bases and at J to 9 bases, leaving 11 bases not matched to a gene. The CDR3 loop reads CASSLAVALAGVGEQFF. The CDR3, as DNA: TGTGCCAGCAGTTTAGCGGTTGCTCTAGCGGGAGTTGGTGAGCAGTTCTTC.

The sample holds one count of this clonotype. V usage is TRBV5-1 and J usage is TRBJ2-1; D ambiguous. The germline V and J ends were trimmed by 0 bases and 3 bases, with 10 bases remaining between them. Germline V gene sequence: CDR1 SGHRS, CDR2 YFSETQ. The CDR3 covers 15 residues. CDR3 in DNA: TGCGCCAGCAGCTTGGTTGGCAACGACTACAATGAGCAGTTCTTC. Translating gives CASSLVGNDYNEQFF.

The rearrangement uses TRBV29-1 and TRBJ2-2; unclear D gene. The V and J ends lost 5 bases and 3 bases respectively, with 13 bases between them. CDR1 and CDR2 from the germline V gene are SQVTM and ANQGSEA. The CDR3 is 14 amino acids. As DNA, the CDR3 is TGCAGCGTTAATTCCGGGCACTACACCGGGGAGCTGTTTTTT. It yields the protein CSVNSGHYTGELFF.

This clonotype has more than one count but fewer than ten. V gene TRBV7-9 combines with J gene TRBJ1-2; 8 bases line up with TRBD1. Germline CDR1 and CDR2: SEHNR and FQNEAQ (reference sequence). The CDR3 spans 14 residues. Trimming removed 7 bases from V and 5 bases from J; junction bases left unmatched: 9. CDR3 bases: TGTGCCAGCACCCCGCCGCAGGGGGCGTATGGCTACACCTTC. It specifies CASTPPQGAYGYTF.

This rearrangement joins TRBV20-1 to TRBJ2-1, with D perhaps matching TRBD1 or TRBD2 (5 bases each). Germline V gene sequence: CDR1 DFQATT, CDR2 SNEGSKA (reference sequence). This CDR3 is built from 16 residues. The V and J ends lost 6 bases and 4 bases respectively, with 22 bases between them. Here the CDR3 reads CSAQNRLGPPYNEQFF. CDR3 bases: TGCAGTGCCCAAAATCGCCTGGGACCCCCATACAATGAGCAGTTCTTC.

This chain connects TRBV14 to TRBJ1-1; D unresolved. This CDR3 comprises 16 residues. Germline CDR1 SGHDN, CDR2 FVKESK. V lost 0 bases and J 0 bases, leaving 11 bases between the germline ends. The CDR3 DNA reads TGTGCCAGCAGCCAAGACGGAACAGACATGAACACTGAAGCTTTCTTT. The encoded protein is CASSQDGTDMNTEAFF.

This clonotype was counted between two and nine times. The gene calls are TRBV20-1 and TRBJ2-1, with 11 positions matching TRBD2. Germline-derived CDR1 and CDR2 are DFQATT and SNEGSKA (reference sequence). CDR3 size: 14 residues. J gave up 3 bases and V 5 bases, and 3 bases lay outside the gene matches. CDR3 residues: CSAETSGSYNEQFF. The CDR3 region has the DNA TGCAGTGCTGAAACTAGCGGGAGCTACAATGAGCAGTTCTTC.

The rearrangement links TRBV7-2 to TRBJ2-7; 7 bases are a match to TRBD1. This CDR3 is 14 amino acids long. V trimming: 2 bases; J trimming: 6 bases; junction bases outside the gene matches: 7. In germline, CDR1 is SGHTA, CDR2 FQGNSA. The CDR3 protein is CASSLFGRDSEQYF. The CDR3 DNA sequence: TGTGCCAGCAGCTTATTCGGCAGGGACAGCGAGCAGTACTTC.

This chain connects TRBV19 to TRBJ2-1; possibly TRBD2 for D (6 bases). V was clipped by 6 bases and J by 6 bases, with 18 bases between them. The CDR3 contains 15 residues. Germline CDR1 is LNHDA and CDR2 is SQIVND (reference sequence). The CDR3 bases are TGTGCCAGTAGCCGAGGGAGGTCGAAGGTCAATGAGCAGTTCTTC. Translation gives CASSRGRSKVNEQFF.

In its sample, this clonotype was seen many times. V usage is TRBV4-1 and J usage is TRBJ2-6; TRBD2 is a possible D gene (5 bases). V was trimmed by 0 bases and J by 4 bases, leaving 10 bases between them. This CDR3 contains 16 residues. Germline-derived CDR1 and CDR2 are MGHRA and YSYEKL. The CDR3 sequence: CASSQDPGTGANVLTF. The CDR3 DNA sequence: TGCGCCAGCAGCCAAGATCCGGGAACCGGGGCCAACGTCCTGACTTTC.

CDR3 coding DNA: TGCAGTGCTAGAGATGCAGCAAGCGGGGCTTACGAGCAGTACTTC. Translation: CSARDAASGAYEQYF. The chain carries TRBV20-1 and TRBJ2-7; 7 bases match TRBD2. Germline V lookup: CDR1 DFQATT, CDR2 SNEGSKA (reference sequence). The CDR3 has 15 residues. Trimming removed 0 bases from V and 4 bases from J; junction bases left unmatched: 9.

Only a few counts were recorded for this clonotype. This chain joins TRBV6-1 and TRBJ2-1; TRBD2 agrees at 14 bases. Germline CDR1 and CDR2: MNHNS and SASEGT. V gave up 8 bases and J gave up 6 bases; unmatched junction bases: 6. The CDR3 sequence is 15 residues long. CDR3 sequence (DNA): TGTGCCAGCTTGACTAGCGGGGGGGCCATCAATGAGCAGTTCTTC. It specifies CASLTSGGAINEQFF.

This clonotype was seen repeatedly, ten times or more. This chain joins TRBV5-1 and TRBJ1-1; D might be TRBD1 (5 bases). The V and J ends lost 3 bases and 0 bases respectively, with 15 bases between them. Germline loops: CDR1 SGHRS, CDR2 YFSETQ. This CDR3 has 16 residues. For the CDR3, the DNA is TGCGCCAGCAGCTCCGGGACGTTCATCATGAACACTGAAGCTTTCTTT. It is translated as CASSSGTFIMNTEAFF.

The chain uses TRBV12-3 or TRBV12-4 and TRBJ2-4; D is unresolved. The V and J ends lost 6 bases and 10 bases respectively, with 10 bases between them. This CDR3 region has 11 residues. CDR3 in DNA: TGTGCCAGCAGATACCGTCGAATTCAGTACTTC. Protein: CASRYRRIQYF.

V is TRBV20-1 and J is TRBJ2-3; 11 bases match TRBD2. There are 15 residues in the CDR3. V shed 6 bases and J 7 bases; nucleotides not matched to a gene: 12. Germline loops: CDR1 DFQATT, CDR2 SNEGSKA (reference sequence). This chain's CDR3 is CSAPWVAGGLNTQYF. DNA of the CDR3: TGCAGTGCCCCCTGGGTAGCGGGGGGGCTTAATACGCAGTATTTT.

The rearrangement links TRBV20-1 to TRBJ1-6; the D is unclear. CDR1 is DFQATT, CDR2 SNEGSKA, per germline (reference sequence). Trimming removed 4 bases at V and 0 bases at J, with 7 bases between. The CDR3 has 14 residues. CDR3 region: CSATKSSYNSPLHF. The CDR3 nucleotides are TGCAGTGCTACGAAGAGCTCCTATAATTCACCCCTCCACTTT.

This CDR3 reads CASSLRDRHGELFF. The CDR3 DNA follows: TGTGCCAGCAGTTTAAGGGACAGGCACGGGGAGCTGTTTTTT. V and J are TRBV12-3 or TRBV12-4 and TRBJ2-2; 8 bases are a match to TRBD1. The junction had 3 bases not matched to a gene; V was cut back by 2 bases and J by 7 bases. The CDR3 is 14 amino acids.

Only a few counts were recorded for this clonotype. The rearrangement links TRBV5-5 to TRBJ2-7; 10 bases are shared with TRBD1. This CDR3 is built from 15 residues. The V gene end was trimmed by 4 bases and the J gene end by 5 bases; junction bases not matched to a gene: 9. Germline CDR1 reads SGHKS; CDR2 reads YYEKEE (reference sequence). The CDR3 spells CASSRTGQGDNEQYF. CDR3 DNA sequence: TGTGCCAGCAGCCGGACCGGACAGGGGGACAACGAGCAGTACTTC.

This clonotype was seen more than once but under ten times. This chain links TRBV20-1 with TRBJ2-7; 9 bases map to TRBD1. CDR1 and CDR2 (germline): DFQATT, SNEGSKA (reference sequence). This CDR3 spans 14 amino acids. V dropped 5 bases and J dropped 4; count of bases not matched to a gene: 9. The CDR3, as DNA: TGCAGTGCTCACGCGACAGGGGGTCTGTACGAGCAGTACTTC. Amino acid sequence: CSAHATGGLYEQYF.

This clonotype turned up a few times. The J gene is TRBJ2-1, the V gene TRBV20-1; the D gene is possibly TRBD2 (6 bases). This CDR3 is built from 16 residues. V shed 1 base and J shed 5 bases, with 18 bases lying between them. Germline V gene lookup returns CDR1 DFQATT and CDR2 SNEGSKA (reference sequence). This chain's CDR3 is CSARGAFGGEDNEQFF. CDR3 DNA: TGCAGTGCTAGAGGGGCCTTTGGCGGGGAAGACAATGAGCAGTTCTTC.

V and J are TRBV20-1 and TRBJ2-3; TRBD1 matches 9 bases. The CDR3 has 16 amino acids. Per germline, CDR1 DFQATT and CDR2 SNEGSKA (reference sequence). Trimming took 3 bases from V and 3 from J; bases not matched to a gene: 10. DNA of the CDR3: TGCAGTGCTAGTGCCGCGGGACAGGGAATAACAGATACGCAGTATTTT. This encodes CSASAAGQGITDTQYF.

The V call is TRBV12-3 or TRBV12-4, the J call TRBJ2-1, with 8 bases fitting TRBD1. J lost 1 base, V lost 5 bases, and 4 bases had no gene match. The CDR3 consists of 15 residues. The CDR3 protein is CASSTQGVSYNEQFF. For the CDR3, the DNA is TGTGCCAGCAGTACACAGGGGGTATCCTACAATGAGCAGTTCTTC.

The chain couples TRBV5-1 to TRBJ2-1; D ambiguous. CDR3 length equals 16 residues. V lost 0 bases to trimming and J lost 7 bases, with 17 bases between them. Looked up from germline, CDR1 is SGHRS and CDR2 is YFSETQ. The CDR3 DNA follows: TGCGCCAGCAGCTTGGATCCCAACCTGGGTGGGAATGAGCAGTTCTTC. Translating it yields CASSLDPNLGGNEQFF.

The chain combines TRBV9 with TRBJ2-3; D is undetermined. With 0 bases removed from V and 4 bases from J, the gap between germline ends came to 12 bases. Germline CDR1 and CDR2: SGDLS and YYNGEE. The CDR3 runs to 15 residues. CDR3 DNA sequence: TGTGCCAGCAGCGTAGTGGCCTTTGCCGCAGATACGCAGTATTTT. Protein product: CASSVVAFAADTQYF.